These 7 T cell receptor beta chains came from one sample sequenced in a study of shared clonotypes between healthy human individuals. Only in-frame clones appear in the TCRdb table, and some are missing; sequencing was by immunoSEQ multiplex PCR. Of 950,000 to 1,300,000 clones detected, about 75% appear once; the ten largest clones hold roughly 1.4%. The sequencing sample was made of memory CD4+ T cells sorted from blood. Subset noted: CD45RA-negative fraction. The receptor set was obtained from a young man in good health.

V gene TRBV19 combines with J gene TRBJ1-5; the D is unclear. Per germline, CDR1 LNHDA and CDR2 SQIVND (reference sequence). The CDR3 has 13 amino acids. Trimming left V 2 bases short and J 5 bases short, with 7 bases between. CDR3 in DNA: TGTGCCAGTAGTATAAGGTTAGATCAGCCCCAGCATTTT. Encoded protein: CASSIRLDQPQHF. Drawing the rest from reference TRBV19 and TRBJ1-5, the complete variable domain is DGGITQSPKYLFRKEGQNVTLSCEQNLNHDAMYWYRQDPGQGLRLIYYSQIVNDFQKGDIAEGYSVSREKKESFPLTVTSAQKNPTAFYLCASSIRLDQPQHFGDGTRLSIL.

The chain joins TRBV11-2 to TRBJ2-5, with 7 bases fitting TRBD2. This CDR3 spans 15 amino acids. The germline gives CDR1 SGHAT, CDR2 FQNNGV. Losses at the gene ends were 5 bases for V and 2 bases for J; bases not matched to a gene: 8. The CDR3 DNA follows: TGTGCCAGCAGCCCGATAGCGGGTGAGCAAGAGACCCAGTACTTC. It yields the protein CASSPIAGEQETQYF.

This rearrangement joins TRBV5-1 to TRBJ1-1, with TRBD1 matching 9 bases. V lost 4 bases and J lost 1; bases outside the gene matches: 5. Germline lookup yields CDR1 SGHRS and CDR2 YFSETQ. The CDR3 spans 15 residues. The DNA for the CDR3 is TGCGCCAGCAGCACGGGACAGGGAAGGAACACTGAAGCTTTCTTT. It codes for CASSTGQGRNTEAFF.

This chain links TRBV10-3 with TRBJ2-1, with D tentatively TRBD1 (6 bases). The CDR3 totals 13 residues. The V end was cut by 7 bases, the J end by 5 bases, with 12 bases between. Germline CDR1 ENHRY, CDR2 SYGVKD. DNA for the CDR3: TGTGCCATCAAGATGGACAGTAACAATGAGCAGTTCTTC. This sequence encodes CAIKMDSNNEQFF.

This rearrangement joins TRBV19 to TRBJ2-2; D is perhaps TRBD2 (5 bases). Germline CDR1 reads LNHDA; CDR2 reads SQIVND (reference sequence). Trimming pared 7 bases from V and 6 bases from J, leaving 18 bases between. The CDR3 totals 15 residues. CDR3 DNA: TGTGCCAGTAATACCGGGAACACGGCGGCCGGGGAGCTGTTTTTT. Its translation is CASNTGNTAAGELFF. Full variable domain (outside the CDR3, taken from reference TRBV19 and TRBJ2-2): DGGITQSPKYLFRKEGQNVTLSCEQNLNHDAMYWYRQDPGQGLRLIYYSQIVNDFQKGDIAEGYSVSREKKESFPLTVTSAQKNPTAFYLCASNTGNTAAGELFFGEGSRLTVL.

This clone was observed a few times. A much larger clonotype is one base distant, so this may be a read error. This chain joins TRBV7-9 and TRBJ1-5, with D tentatively TRBD1 (5 bases). This CDR3 is built from 13 residues. V dropped 2 bases and J dropped 5 bases, with 7 bases sitting between them. Germline V lookup: CDR1 SEHNR, CDR2 FQNEAQ (reference sequence). As DNA, the CDR3 is TGTGCCAGCAGCTTAAGGGGCGATCAGCCCCAGCATTTT. It encodes CASSLRGDQPQHF.

This chain connects TRBV30 to TRBJ1-2; TRBD1 might be the D (5 bases). Per the germline V gene, CDR1 is GTSNPN and CDR2 is SVGIG (reference sequence). V was shortened by 3 bases and J by 6 bases, with 8 bases between the two germline ends. The CDR3 runs 11 residues. The CDR3 spells CAWRTVDGYTF. CDR3 DNA sequence: TGTGCCTGGAGGACAGTGGATGGCTACACCTTC. The variable domain in full, with the rest retrieved from reference TRBV30 and TRBJ1-2, is SQTIHQWPATLVQPVGSPLSLECTVEGTSNPNLYWYRQAAGRGLQLLFYSVGIGQISSEVPQNLSASRPQDRQFILSSKKLLLSDSGFYLCAWRTVDGYTFGSGTRLTVV.